The T cell receptor beta chain described here comes from a study of blood T cell repertoires in COVID-19 (dated by TCRdb to 2018 to 2021). As for the study more broadly: Collaborator samples came from the United States, Italy and Spain and covered acute and convalescent phases of COVID-19. The samples were drawn from the first 160 participants of the ongoing ImmuneRACE study and from some 1,300 subjects provided by 6 global collaborators. The repertoires were made available in a free public database intended to serve as a resource for research on the immune response to SARS-CoV-2. The material from the prospective study consisted of cDNA or gDNA derived from T cells, B-cell-depleted T cells, or PBMCs. HLA class I and class II types, where available, came from metadata supplied by the sample provider rather than from assay-based typing. The sample metadata nearly always contained a de-identified subject ID, COVID-19 status, age in years and sex. Deeply sampled blood TCRbeta repertoires from subjects exposed to, actively infected with, or recovered from COVID-19 were included in the dataset.

The immunoSEQ Assay, a bias-controlled multiplex PCR, was used to amplify TCRbeta CDR3 regions from genomic DNA. As for the original processing: Within the assay, amplification of reference gene primers was used to estimate how many nucleated cells each sample contained. To quantify the absolute abundance of each unique TCRbeta CDR3 rearrangement, sequence reads were collapsed and filtered. For each sample, productive Simpson clonality was calculated as the square root of Simpson's diversity index over productive rearrangements. What TCRdb holds here is the immuneACCESS table cut down to in-frame rearrangements. Part of the clones is not present; checked against another copy, under half of the missing clones reflect an unresolved V gene, and the others are unexplained. The DNA gave D and trimming, while V, J and clone size come from that table. The sample includes about 74,000 clones, with about 90% observed a single time. Together, the top ten hold roughly 1.9% of the sample.

The V end gives up 4 bases and the J end 5 bases, leaving 4 bases in the junction not matched to a gene. The CDR3 sequence holds 13 residues, the cysteine and phenylalanine included. The only DNA kept is the CDR3, 39 bases in frame from the first base. CDR1 and CDR2 are drawn from the germline V gene: KGHSH, LQKENI. This clone has just one count. Its antigen is not yet known. No much larger clonotype is one base removed from it; base qualities were not supplied. Results the study describes overall, beyond this receptor: How much clinical and demographic metadata was included differed by source and by participant, and the metadata was provided uncurated.

Each collaborating institution followed its own protocols to collect whole blood in K2EDTA tubes. For TCRbeta analysis, collaborators shipped samples in one of three forms: frozen whole blood, isolated PBMCs, or DNA extracted from either of those sample types. The receptor's source is a woman older than 75 with active or convalescent COVID-19. Sequencing input: peripheral blood. The chain joins TRBV18 to TRBJ1-2; TRBD1 fits 7 bases in the junction. The DNA is as follows: TGTGCCAGCTCACGGGACAGTCAATATGGCTACACCTTC. Protein translation: CASSRDSQYGYTF.